This T cell receptor beta chain was identified in a study of blood T cells in healthy people across ages. Regarding the study as a whole: Strong correlation linked observed beta diversity and percent naive T cells.

Primed by a sample-barcoded 5' primer and a J-beta primer mix, a second PCR proceeded for roughly 7 to 11 cycles. From the 5' RACE reads, TCRdb called clonotypes with MiXCR, one entry per CDR3 protein. The table lists more than 650,000 distinct CDR3 sequences, about a fifth of them singletons, with around 22% in the top ten. Each of the donors had roughly 9.7 milliliters of peripheral blood drawn into EDTA-treated Vacutainer tubes. The germline gives CDR1 DFQATT, CDR2 SNEGSKA (reference sequence). The length of the CDR3 is 13 residues. The germline V and J ends were trimmed by 1 base and 6 bases, with 13 bases remaining between them. This clonotype has a handful of counts. No antigen is known for it.

The sequence was obtained from a man aged 65 to 85 in good health. The sequenced sample consisted of blood. The rearrangement uses TRBV20-1 and TRBJ2-7; D tentatively fits TRBD1 or TRBD2 (5 bases each). CDR3 region: CSARVRSGTEQYF. DNA of the CDR3: TGCAGTGCTAGAGTACGGTCAGGGACCGAGCAGTACTTC.